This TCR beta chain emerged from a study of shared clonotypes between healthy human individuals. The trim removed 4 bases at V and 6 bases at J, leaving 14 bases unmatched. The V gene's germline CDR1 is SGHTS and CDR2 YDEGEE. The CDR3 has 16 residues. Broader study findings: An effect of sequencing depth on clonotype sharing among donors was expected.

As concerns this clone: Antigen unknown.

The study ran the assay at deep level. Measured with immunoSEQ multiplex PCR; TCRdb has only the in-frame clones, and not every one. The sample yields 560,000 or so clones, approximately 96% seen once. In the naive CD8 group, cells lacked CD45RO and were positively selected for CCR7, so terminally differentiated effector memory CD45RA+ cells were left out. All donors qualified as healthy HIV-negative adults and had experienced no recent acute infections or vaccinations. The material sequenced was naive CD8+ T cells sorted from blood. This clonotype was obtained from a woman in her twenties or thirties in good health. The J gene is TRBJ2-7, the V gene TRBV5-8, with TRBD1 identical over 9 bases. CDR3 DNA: TGTGCCAGCAGCGCGGGGGTCGGGACAGGGTATGGCGAGCAGTACTTC. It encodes CASSAGVGTGYGEQYF.